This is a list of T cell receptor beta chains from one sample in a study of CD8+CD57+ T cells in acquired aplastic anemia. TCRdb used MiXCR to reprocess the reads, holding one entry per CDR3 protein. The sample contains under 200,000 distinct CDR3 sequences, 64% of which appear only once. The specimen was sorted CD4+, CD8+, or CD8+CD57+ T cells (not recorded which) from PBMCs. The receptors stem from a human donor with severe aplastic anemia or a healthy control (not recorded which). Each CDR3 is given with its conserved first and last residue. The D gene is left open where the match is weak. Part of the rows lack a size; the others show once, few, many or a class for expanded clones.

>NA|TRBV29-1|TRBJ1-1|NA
TGCAGCGTTACCGATACCGCCAGTGGGTACTTT
CSVTDTASGYF
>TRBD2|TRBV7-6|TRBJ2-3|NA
TGTGCCAGCAGCCCTCTAGCGGTGGTATCAGATACGCAGTATTTT
CASSPLAVVSDTQYF
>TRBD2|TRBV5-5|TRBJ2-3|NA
TGTGCCAGCAGCTTCCGTCGACTAGCGGGGAACACAGATACGCAGTATTTT
CASSFRRLAGNTDTQYF
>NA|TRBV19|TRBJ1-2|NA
TGTGCCAGTCGTCTACAACAGGTCTCCTATGGCTACACCTTC
CASRLQQVSYGYTF
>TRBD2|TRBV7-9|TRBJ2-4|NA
TGTGCCAGCAGCCCCCCGACTAGCGGGGGGGGGGGGGCCAAAAACATTCAGTACTTC
CASSPPTSGGGGAKNIQYF
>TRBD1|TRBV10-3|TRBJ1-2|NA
TGTGCCATCAGTGAGCCGGGGACAGGGGTGATTGGCTACACCTTC
CAISEPGTGVIGYTF
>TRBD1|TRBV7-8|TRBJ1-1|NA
TGTGCCAGCAGCTCACCTTTGACGGGACAGAAAGCTTTCTTT
CASSSPLTGQKAFF
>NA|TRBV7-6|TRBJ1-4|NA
TGTGCCAGCAGCCCCAAGATAAGTAATGAAAAACTGTTTTTT
CASSPKISNEKLFF
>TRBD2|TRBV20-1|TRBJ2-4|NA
TGCAGTGCTAGAGATAAAGCGGGGCCGATTCAGTACTTC
CSARDKAGPIQYF
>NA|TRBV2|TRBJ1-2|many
TGTGCCAGCAGTTGGACGGCGTCATATGGCTACACCTTC
CASSWTASYGYTF
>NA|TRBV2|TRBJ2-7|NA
TGTGCCAGCAGGAGACAGGTCTACGAGCAGTACTTC
CASRRQVYEQYF
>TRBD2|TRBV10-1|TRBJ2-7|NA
TGCGCCAGCAGTGAGTCGACTAGCGGCTACGAGCAGTACTTC
CASSESTSGYEQYF
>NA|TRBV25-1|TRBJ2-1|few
TGTGCCAGCAAGAGCGGACACTACAATGAGCAGTTCTTC
CASKSGHYNEQFF
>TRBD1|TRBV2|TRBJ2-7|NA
TGTGCCAGCAGGGACAGGGGTCACGAGCAGTACTTC
CASRDRGHEQYF
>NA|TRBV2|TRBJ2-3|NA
TGTGCCAGCAGGGTACAAGCAGCCACGCAGTATTTT
CASRVQAATQYF
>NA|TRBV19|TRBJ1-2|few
TGTGCCAGTCTCGGCCTGAGCGGCTACACCTTC
CASLGLSGYTF
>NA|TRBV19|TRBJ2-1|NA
TGTGCCAGTAATTTAGCGGCGAGCTCCTACAATGAGCAGTTCTTC
CASNLAASSYNEQFF
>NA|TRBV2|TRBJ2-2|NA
TGTGCCAGCAGTGAAGCTGCCGGCGGGGAGCTGTTTTTT
CASSEAAGGELFF
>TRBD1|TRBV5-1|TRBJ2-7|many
TGCGCCAGCAGCTGGGGGACAGGGGGCTCCTACGAGCAGTACTTC
CASSWGTGGSYEQYF
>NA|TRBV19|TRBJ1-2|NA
TGTGCCAGTAGTATCCTAGGGGCTAACTGTGGCTACACCTTC
CASSILGANCGYTF
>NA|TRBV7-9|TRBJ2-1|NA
TGTGCCAGCAGCCAAGATAGCTACAACAATGAGCAGTTCTTC
CASSQDSYNNEQFF
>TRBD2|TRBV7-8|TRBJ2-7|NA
TGTGCCAGCAGCTTAGACCTAGCGGGAGCATACGAGCAGTACTTC
CASSLDLAGAYEQYF
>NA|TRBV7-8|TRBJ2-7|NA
TGTGCCAGCAGCCCATCCCTCGGCATCGGGGCCTTCGAGCAGTACTTC
CASSPSLGIGAFEQYF
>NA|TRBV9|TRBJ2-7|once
TGTGCCAGCAGCGTAGGGGGGCACCGCGAGCAGTACTTC
CASSVGGHREQYF
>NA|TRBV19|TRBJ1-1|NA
TGTGCCAGTAGTATAGGGGGGGGCACTGAAACTTTCTTT
CASSIGGGTETFF
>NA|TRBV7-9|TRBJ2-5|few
TGTGCCAGCAGCTCATCGGGTGAGACCCAGTACTTC
CASSSSGETQYF
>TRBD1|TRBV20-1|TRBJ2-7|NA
TGCAGCGCTAAGGGGACAGCGTTCTACGAGCAGTACTTC
CSAKGTAFYEQYF
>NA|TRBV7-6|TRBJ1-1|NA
TGTGCCAGCAGCTCCCAATCGTTCACTGAAGCTTTCTTT
CASSSQSFTEAFF
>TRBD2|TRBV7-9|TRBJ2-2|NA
TGTGCCAGCAGCCGACTAGCGGGAGTGGGTAACACCGGGGAGCTGTTTTTT
CASSRLAGVGNTGELFF
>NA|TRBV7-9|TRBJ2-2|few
TGTGCCAGCAGCTTAGCTTGGGTCGGGGAGCTGTTTTTT
CASSLAWVGELFF
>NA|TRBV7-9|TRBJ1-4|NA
TGTGCCAGCAGCTTAGTCGTCGGACAGAATGAAAAACTGTTTTTT
CASSLVVGQNEKLFF
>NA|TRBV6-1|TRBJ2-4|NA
TGTGCCAGCAGTGAAGCTCGCAATCTAGCCAAAAACATTCAGTACTTC
CASSEARNLAKNIQYF